The sequence of this TCR beta chain was determined in a study of molecular identifiers for immune sequencing clone quantification. Whole-study context: Across replicate runs, RNA obtained from about 21,000 or 97,000 naive CD8 cells was divided into five, with four undergoing sequencing. General study points: Clones that exceeded 20 RNA copies held over 98% of effector molecules, yet under 1% in naive cells.

Preparation methods for the bulk TCR libraries were those previously described, with listed TCR primers. TCRdb used MiXCR to reprocess the PCR reads, holding one entry per CDR3 protein. The sample gives 62,000 or so distinct CDR3 sequences, 15% to 20% of which show up once; around 1.4% is in the top ten. There are many counts of this clonotype. What it binds is unknown. CDR1 is SGHVS and CDR2 is FQNEAQ in the germline V gene. V lost 3 bases to trimming and J lost 0 bases, with 8 bases between them. There are 14 residues in the CDR3. The sorting of naive CD8 T cells used the CD8+CD4-CCR7+CD45RA+ phenotype.

This TCR was sampled from a human donor in good health. Some libraries in this study had Jurkat cell RNA spiked in. The chain carries TRBV7-8 and TRBJ1-1; D not certain. Specimen: naive CD8+ T cells from blood, with Jurkat cell RNA spiked in. Specified subset: FACS-sorted CD8+CD4-CCR7+CD45RA+ naive T cells. The CDR3 reads CASSFEAVNTEAFF. The CDR3 coding sequence is TGTGCCAGCAGCTTTGAGGCAGTGAACACTGAAGCTTTCTTT.